This T cell receptor (beta chain) stems from a study of T cells in Graves' hyperthyroidism and ophthalmopathy. Overall study results and limits: Appearing also in blood were most of the thyroid clonotypes expanded above 0.001. Ophthalmopathy prediction by the model preceded onset by a median 6.5 months. Patients with ophthalmopathy were separated from those with stable hyperthyroidism by a 13 V-J model.

RNA transcripts served as the template for amplifying TCR beta CDR3 regions. First-round RT-PCR with HTBI primers amplified the TCR CDR3 region. A single record per CDR3 protein comes from TCRdb applying MiXCR to the multiplex PCR reads. The data show nearly 600,000 distinct CDR3 sequences, about 14% seen once. A word on this clonotype: Its antigen is unknown.

Exclusion criteria comprised uncontrolled infection, other autoimmune disease, pregnancy or lactation. This CDR3 is 15 amino acids long. Germline-derived CDR1 and CDR2 are SGHRS and YFSETQ. The V gene end was trimmed by 2 bases and the J gene end by 4 bases; junction bases not matched to a gene: 4. Sequenced sample: blood. The sequence came from a woman between 18 and 29 years old with Graves' ophthalmopathy. The V call is TRBV5-1, the J call TRBJ2-2; TRBD2 matches at 8 bases. The CDR3 DNA follows: TGCGCCAGCAGCTTAGCGGGAGATGGCACCGGGGAGCTGTTTTTT. This gives the protein CASSLAGDGTGELFF.